The clone carrying this T cell receptor (beta chain) was counted at least ten times. Its matching antigen is unknown. This sample was taken from a study of neurological immune-mediated disorders. Germline V gene data show CDR1 as LGHNA and CDR2 as YNFKEQ. V was pared by 1 base and J by 3 bases, with 4 bases of the junction left unmatched. This CDR3 has 15 residues. Findings and caveats of the study: TCR-beta repertoires seemed private in all groups, with no expanded CDR3 amino acid sequences shared. Expansion of TCR clones was greatest in HTLV-1-associated myelopathy and smallest in multiple sclerosis, where it fell below that of healthy controls.

The cDNA was produced through 5'RACE with 10-nucleotide random UMIs. Sequencing runs each yielded over 200 million TCR-beta sequences from 15-18 subjects. In TCRdb, the 5' RACE reads were re-called with MiXCR into one record per CDR3 protein. Altogether 25,000 to 35,000 distinct CDR3 sequences are present, about 15% being singletons, with the ten largest covering 25% to 35%. The receptor was isolated from a man between 65 and 79 years old in good health. Source material: PBMCs. J is TRBJ2-7 and V is TRBV4-2, with 9 nucleotides matching TRBD1. CDR3 protein: CASSQAGQGNYEQYF. Written as DNA, the CDR3 is TGTGCCAGCAGCCAAGCGGGACAGGGCAACTACGAGCAGTACTTC.